Sequencing of this T cell receptor beta chain was carried out in a study of shared clonotypes between healthy human individuals. CD45RO-negative, CCR7-selected cells formed the naive CD8 fraction, which excluded terminally differentiated effector memory CD45RA+ cells. Profiling relied on immunoSEQ multiplex PCR, and the TCRdb table lists in-frame clones only, not all of them. The table shows just over 2,000,000 clones, with 85% to 95% occurring only once. CDR1 and CDR2 (germline): LNHDA, SQIVND (reference sequence). The CDR3 has 13 residues. The V end lost 7 bases, the J end lost 4 bases, and 13 bases lay between the germline ends.

The genes are TRBV19 and TRBJ1-2, with a possible D match to TRBD1 (6 bases). This receptor was taken from a man between 18 and 35 years old in good health. The material sequenced was naive CD8+ T cells sorted from blood. Here the CDR3 reads CASTPGAGYGYTF. The CDR3 DNA follows: TGTGCCAGTACTCCAGGGGCTGGCTATGGCTACACCTTC.